The 9 T cell receptor beta chains given below trace back to one sample, sequenced in a study of T cell clonality in common variable immunodeficiency. Study results and limitations: Common variable immunodeficiency TCR beta sequences reportedly had fewer deletions and N-nucleotide insertions.

Their specific antigens are unknown. TCRdb keeps only in-frame clones here, not all; method: immunoSEQ multiplex PCR. The sample contains 15,000 to 20,000 clones, none of them singletons. The sequenced material came from peripheral blood mononuclear cells. These TCRs come from a human donor with common variable immunodeficiency.

Note on this clone: The read ends 3 residues shy of where the CDR3 ends; the end is completed using the germline J gene. This chain links TRBV6-2 or TRBV6-3 with TRBJ2-4, with 7 bases fitting TRBD1. This CDR3 has 14 amino acids. V lost 4 bases, J lost 6 bases, and 6 bases stayed unmatched. Germline loops: CDR1 MNHEY, CDR2 SVGEGT. CDR3 in amino acids: CASSFVGGGNIQYF. The covered CDR3 bases are TGTGCCAGCAGTTTCGTAGGGGGCGGAAACATT.

Concerning this clone: The CDR3 extends 3 residues past the end of the read, so its final part is completed from the germline J gene. The chain uses TRBV20-1 and TRBJ1-5; TRBD1 might be the D (6 bases). The ends were cut back, 6 bases at V and 0 bases at J, with 15 bases in the middle. From germline, CDR1 is DFQATT and CDR2 SNEGSKA (reference sequence). The CDR3 contains 15 residues. CDR3 residues: CSAYPGHLSNQPQHF. CDR3 DNA (partial): TGCAGTGCCTACCCGGGACATCTTAGCAATCAGCCC.

Regarding this clone: The missing CDR3 end, 3 residues past where the read stops, is filled in from the germline J gene. The chain carries TRBV18 and TRBJ1-5; 9 nucleotides match TRBD1. CDR3 length: 14 amino acids. CDR1 KGHSH and CDR2 LQKENI come from the germline V gene. V lost 4 bases to trimming and J lost 6 bases; unmatched junction nucleotides: 4. The CDR3 loop reads CASSRTGGGQPQHF. The CDR3 bases that were read are TGTGCCAGCTCACGAACAGGGGGCGGTCAGCCC. Drawing the rest from reference TRBV18 and TRBJ1-5, the complete variable domain is NAGVMQNPRHLVRRRGQEARLRCSPMKGHSHVYWYRQLPEEGLKFMVYLQKENIIDESGMPKERFSAEFPKEGPSILRIQQVVRGDSAAYFCASSRTGGGQPQHFGDGTRLSIL.

Notes on this clone: The CDR3 end lies 3 residues beyond the end of the read and is filled in from the germline J gene. The J gene is TRBJ1-5, the V gene TRBV19, with D possibly matching TRBD1 (6 bases). The CDR3 is made up of 15 amino acids. V was cut by 3 bases and J by 7 bases, with 16 bases left in between. CDR1 and CDR2 from the germline V gene are LNHDA and SQIVND (reference sequence). The CDR3 bases that were read are TGTGCCAGTAGTATGTCCACAGGGTACGGCCAGCCC. Encoded protein: CASSMSTGYGQP. The complete CDR3 protein is CASSMSTGYGQPQHF. Looking up the rest from reference TRBV19 and TRBJ1-5 gives the full variable domain: DGGITQSPKYLFRKEGQNVTLSCEQNLNHDAMYWYRQDPGQGLRLIYYSQIVNDFQKGDIAEGYSVSREKKESFPLTVTSAQKNPTAFYLCASSMSTGYGQPQHFGDGTRLSIL.

This clone is termed medium-sized. The read ends 3 residues early relative to the CDR3; the germline J gene fills the gap. The chain is built from TRBV20-1 and TRBJ2-4; D might be TRBD2 (7 bases). This CDR3 has 16 amino acids. The germline V gene encodes CDR1 DFQATT and CDR2 SNEGSKA (reference sequence). V dropped 0 bases and J dropped 0 bases, with 12 bases sitting between them. The covered CDR3 bases are TGCAGTGCTAGAGATTGGGGGGGCCTAGCCAAAAACATT. This gives the protein CSARDWGGLAKNI. The complete CDR3 reads CSARDWGGLAKNIQYF.

This clone has just a few counts. The CDR3 end lies 3 residues beyond the end of the read and is filled in from the germline J gene. The rearrangement joins TRBV29-1 to TRBJ2-1, with D tentatively TRBD1 (5 bases). The CDR3 consists of 13 residues. From germline, CDR1 is SQVTM and CDR2 ANQGSEA. V dropped 5 bases and J dropped 9 bases, with 17 bases sitting between them. The part of the CDR3 DNA that was read is TGCAGCGTTTTTGGCAGGGTACCTCGTGAG. Translating gives CSVFGRVPRE. The whole CDR3 protein is CSVFGRVPREQFF.

As to this clone: The read stops 3 residues short of the end of the CDR3; the missing end is completed from the germline J gene. This rearrangement joins TRBV7-6 to TRBJ2-7; D remains ambiguous. With 5 bases removed from V and 6 bases from J, the gap between germline ends came to 11 bases. Germline CDR1 and CDR2: SGHVS and FNYEAQ. The CDR3 length is 12 residues. CDR3 amino acids: CASSMREGEQYF. The DNA read from the CDR3 is TGTGCCAGCAGCATGAGAGAAGGCGAG.

This clone was observed a few times. The CDR3 goes on 3 residues after the read ends, and that part is filled in from the germline J gene. The genes are TRBV30 and TRBJ2-7, with 8 positions matching TRBD2. The CDR3 is made up of 14 amino acids. V trimming: 5 bases; J trimming: 3 bases; junction bases outside the gene matches: 9. Per the germline V gene, CDR1 is GTSNPN and CDR2 is SVGIG (reference sequence). The CDR3 sequence is CAWSSGGEGYEQYF. The covered CDR3 bases are TGTGCCTGGTCTTCCGGGGGGGAGGGCTACGAG. The variable domain in full, completed from reference TRBV30 and TRBJ2-7, reads SQTIHQWPATLVQPVGSPLSLECTVEGTSNPNLYWYRQAAGRGLQLLFYSVGIGQISSEVPQNLSASRPQDRQFILSSKKLLLSDSGFYLCAWSSGGEGYEQYFGPGTRLTVT.

This clone was recorded a few times. The read halts 3 residues ahead of the CDR3 end, with the missing end drawn from the germline J gene. The chain has TRBV11-3 and TRBJ2-1; D unclear. CDR1 is SGHNT and CDR2 is YENEEA in the germline V gene. Trimming left V 5 bases short and J 7 bases short, with 6 bases between. This CDR3 region has 11 residues. The CDR3 bases that were read are TGTGCCAGCAGCCGAGCGAATGAG. This codes for CASSRANE. In full, the CDR3 is CASSRANEQFF. The full variable domain, rest sourced from reference TRBV11-3 and TRBJ2-1, is EAGVVQSPRYKIIEKKQPVAFWCNPISGHNTLYWYLQNLGQGPELLIRYENEEAVDDSQLPKDRFSAERLKGVDSTLKIQPAELGDSAVYLCASSRANEQFFGPGTRLTVL.